This TCR beta chain came from a study of blood T cell repertoires in COVID-19. Across the whole study: Acute and convalescent COVID-19 samples came from the United States, Italy and Spain. The cDNA or gDNA used as material had been derived from T cells, B-cell-depleted T cells, or PBMCs.

This CDR3 region has 14 residues. The junction had 1 base not matched to a gene; V was cut back by 5 bases and J by 2 bases. Germline CDR1 is MNHEY and CDR2 is SMNVEV (reference sequence). How the authors handled the data: The assay estimated nucleated cells by amplifying reference gene primers. Measured with immunoSEQ multiplex PCR; TCRdb has only the in-frame clones, and not every one. V and J calls and clone size come straight from that table; D and trimming were deduced from the DNA. The sample includes more than 110,000 clones, over 75% of them seen just once. V is TRBV27 and J is TRBJ2-3, with TRBD2 matching 10 bases. Sequenced input: peripheral blood. The TCR sequence derives from a man over 45 with acute or convalescent COVID-19. CDR3 nucleotide sequence: TGTGCCAGCAGTCTAGCGGGAGTCACAGATACGCAGTATTTT. Residues: CASSLAGVTDTQYF.